The next 25 T cell receptor beta chains were all read from a single sample in a study of blood T cell repertoires in COVID-19. TCRdb's table, derived via immunoSEQ multiplex PCR, lists solely in-frame clones and lacks some. This sample carries approximately 250,000 clones, roughly 80% of them seen once, and the ten largest clones take around 4.5%. The sequenced sample consisted of peripheral blood. The receptor source for this set is a man in his fifties or sixties who had recovered from COVID-19.

The chain couples TRBV11-2 to TRBJ2-3; D is perhaps TRBD1 (5 bases). This CDR3 contains 15 residues. The ends were cut back, 0 bases at V and 8 bases at J, with 15 bases in the middle. The germline V gene has CDR1 SGHAT and CDR2 FQNNGV. The CDR3 DNA is TGTGCCAGCAGCTTAGATCTCCAGGGAAGAGGTACGCAGTATTTT. Translating it yields CASSLDLQGRGTQYF.

The chain recombines TRBV28 with TRBJ1-1; possibly TRBD1 for D (6 bases). This CDR3 comprises 14 residues. V lost 3 bases and J 7 bases, leaving 15 bases between the germline ends. CDR1 and CDR2 (germline): MDHEN, SYDVKM. The CDR3 region has the DNA TGTGCCAGCAGTTTGGTGGGGGCGCAGGGTGAAGCTTTCTTT. Translated: CASSLVGAQGEAFF.

This clone was seen a single time. This chain joins TRBV19 and TRBJ2-4; 9 bases are a match to TRBD1. There are 15 residues in the CDR3. V was clipped by 6 bases and J by 0 bases; unmatched bases: 3. Germline assignment: CDR1 LNHDA and CDR2 SQIVND (reference sequence). In nucleotides, the CDR3 is TGTGCCAGTAGGAGGGACAGGGCAGCCAAAAACATTCAGTACTTC. Encoded protein: CASRRDRAAKNIQYF.

The rearrangement links TRBV20-1 to TRBJ1-6; no clear D. V was clipped by 3 bases and J by 0 bases, with 6 bases between them. The CDR3 has 14 amino acids. CDR1 and CDR2 (germline): DFQATT, SNEGSKA (reference sequence). The CDR3 region is CSASMSSYNSPLHF. The CDR3 nucleotides are TGCAGTGCTAGTATGAGCTCCTATAATTCACCCCTCCACTTT.

V usage is TRBV30 and J usage is TRBJ1-2, with 7 positions matching TRBD1. This CDR3 contains 13 residues. V was pared by 2 bases and J by 6 bases, with 6 bases of the junction left unmatched. Germline assignment: CDR1 GTSNPN and CDR2 SVGIG (reference sequence). CDR3 sequence reads: CAWSRQGLDGYTF. CDR3 nucleotides: TGTGCCTGGAGTAGACAGGGCCTGGATGGCTACACCTTC. The whole variable domain, remainder taken from reference TRBV30 and TRBJ1-2, is SQTIHQWPATLVQPVGSPLSLECTVEGTSNPNLYWYRQAAGRGLQLLFYSVGIGQISSEVPQNLSASRPQDRQFILSSKKLLLSDSGFYLCAWSRQGLDGYTFGSGTRLTVV.

The J gene is TRBJ2-3, the V gene TRBV5-4; 8 bases align to TRBD2. The CDR3 is 16 amino acids. CDR1 SGHNT and CDR2 YYREEE come from the germline V gene (reference sequence). V trimming: 7 bases; J trimming: 0 bases; junction bases outside the gene matches: 10. CDR3 protein: CASLRGGSGSTDTQYF. CDR3 in DNA: TGTGCCAGCCTACGGGGGGGTAGCGGGAGCACAGATACGCAGTATTTT.

The CDR3 here is CASSLGGNRGINTEAFF. The CDR3 nucleotides read TGTGCCAGCAGCTTAGGGGGGAACAGGGGAATTAACACTGAAGCTTTCTTT. The genes are TRBV11-2 and TRBJ1-1, with 7 bases aligning to TRBD1. Trimming cost V 1 base and J 2 bases; bases outside gene matches: 10. CDR1 and CDR2 (germline): SGHAT, FQNNGV. This CDR3 contains 17 residues.

This clone was detected only a few times. This chain links TRBV2 with TRBJ1-1; D uncertain. The CDR3 consists of 15 residues. V was cut by 6 bases and J by 1 base, with 15 bases left in between. CDR1 is SNHLY, CDR2 FYNNEI, per germline. The CDR3 region is CASRATFNANTEAFF. The CDR3 bases are TGTGCCAGCAGGGCCACGTTTAATGCGAACACTGAAGCTTTCTTT. The full variable domain, rest sourced from reference TRBV2 and TRBJ1-1, is EPEVTQTPSHQVTQMGQEVILRCVPISNHLYFYWYRQILGQKVEFLVSFYNNEISEKSEIFDDQFSVERPDGSNFTLKIRSTKLEDSAMYFCASRATFNANTEAFFGQGTRLTVV.

The chain is built from TRBV29-1 and TRBJ1-1, with TRBD1 matching over 10 bases. Germline CDR1 reads SQVTM; CDR2 reads ANQGSEA. This CDR3 comprises 13 residues. With 7 bases clipped from V and 5 bases from J, the junction kept 7 bases outside the gene matches. The CDR3 DNA reads as TGCAGCGCATGGGACAGGGGCGTGACTGAAGCTTTCTTT. It encodes CSAWDRGVTEAFF.

CDR3 region: CASSGSGQSLGVYTF. In DNA form, the CDR3 reads TGTGCCAGCAGTGGCTCGGGACAATCTCTCGGGGTCTACACCTTC. This rearrangement joins TRBV6-6 to TRBJ1-2, with a tentative D call TRBD1 (6 bases). The CDR3 totals 15 residues. V dropped 5 bases and J dropped 10 bases, with 23 bases sitting between them. CDR1 MNHNY and CDR2 SVGAGI come from the germline V gene (reference sequence).

This clone was seen just once. V usage is TRBV3-1 (or the pseudogene TRBV3-2) and J usage is TRBJ2-5; 13 bases are shared with TRBD2. The V gene's germline CDR1 is LGHDT and CDR2 YNNKEL (reference sequence). The trim removed 1 base at V and 2 bases at J, leaving 4 bases unmatched. The CDR3 has 17 residues. CDR3 loop: CASSQGGLAGFQETQYF. The CDR3 DNA is TGTGCCAGCAGCCAAGGGGGACTAGCGGGATTTCAAGAGACCCAGTACTTC.

The chain carries TRBV2 and TRBJ2-1; 11 bases match TRBD2. The CDR3 is 18 amino acids. Germline V gives CDR1 SNHLY, CDR2 FYNNEI. The junction had 6 bases not matched to a gene; V was cut back by 2 bases and J by 0 bases. The DNA for the CDR3 is TGTGCCAGCAGTGAATTAGTTAGCGGGAGGGCCTCCTACAATGAGCAGTTCTTC. Translating gives CASSELVSGRASYNEQFF.

This chain uses TRBV15 with TRBJ1-4; 7 bases are shared with TRBD1. Germline V gene sequence: CDR1 LNHNV, CDR2 YYDKDF (reference sequence). V lost 0 bases, J lost 11 bases, and 6 bases stayed unmatched. This CDR3 contains 14 residues. CDR3 residues: CATSREVGRGKLFF. CDR3 bases: TGTGCCACCAGCAGAGAGGTGGGCAGGGGGAAACTGTTTTTT.

The chain recombines TRBV27 with TRBJ2-1; 11 bases align to TRBD2. CDR3 size: 15 residues. The germline V gene has CDR1 MNHEY and CDR2 SMNVEV (reference sequence). V was pared by 3 bases and J by 4 bases, with 2 bases of the junction left unmatched. CDR3 residues: CASSLGTSGYNEQFF. The CDR3 region has the DNA TGTGCCAGCAGTTTGGGGACTAGCGGTTACAATGAGCAGTTCTTC.

The V call is TRBV11-2, the J call TRBJ2-5, with a weak D call TRBD1 (7 bases). Per the germline V gene, CDR1 is SGHAT and CDR2 is FQNNGV. The ends were cut back, 1 base at V and 5 bases at J, with 20 bases in the middle. The CDR3 consists of 17 residues. CDR3 in DNA: TGTGCCAGCAGCTTAGTCGGTTTTGGCAGGGGGAGGGAGACCCAGTACTTC. This gives the protein CASSLVGFGRGRETQYF. Based on the CDR3 plus reference TRBV11-2 and TRBJ2-5, the full variable domain is EAGVAQSPRYKIIEKRQSVAFWCNPISGHATLYWYQQILGQGPKLLIQFQNNGVVDDSQLPKDRFSAERLKGVDSTLKIQPAKLEDSAVYLCASSLVGFGRGRETQYFGPGTRLLVL.

This clone has a single count. The chain links TRBV5-1 to TRBJ2-2; 9 nucleotides match TRBD2. Germline-derived CDR1 and CDR2 are SGHRS and YFSETQ. Trimming took 5 bases from V and 1 from J; bases not matched to a gene: 6. The CDR3 runs to 16 residues. CDR3 bases: TGCGCCAGCAGGGAAGCGGGGGGTTTGAACACCGGGGAGCTGTTTTTT. It yields the protein CASREAGGLNTGELFF. Full variable domain (remainder filled in from reference TRBV5-1 and TRBJ2-2): KAGVTQTPRYLIKTRGQQVTLSCSPISGHRSVSWYQQTPGQGLQFLFEYFSETQRNKGNFPGRFSGRQFSNSRSEMNVSTLELGDSALYLCASREAGGLNTGELFFGEGSRLTVL.

The sample holds a few counts of this clone. This chain links TRBV28 with TRBJ2-1; 13 bases map to TRBD2. CDR3 length: 17 amino acids. After removal of 6 bases from V and 11 bases from J, the junction contained 16 bases not matched to a gene. Germline V lookup: CDR1 MDHEN, CDR2 SYDVKM. Here the CDR3 reads CASSTTLGLAGSVKQFF. CDR3 DNA sequence: TGTGCCAGCAGCACTACCCTGGGACTAGCGGGGTCCGTAAAGCAGTTCTTC.

The genes are TRBV5-6 and TRBJ2-2; weak D call: TRBD1 (6 bases). The V gene lost 5 bases and the J gene lost 2 bases, with 13 bases spanning the gap. The germline V gene encodes CDR1 SGHDT and CDR2 YYEEEE. The CDR3 covers 15 residues. CDR3 region: CASSATGSNTGELFF. CDR3 coding DNA: TGTGCCAGCAGTGCCACAGGGTCAAACACCGGGGAGCTGTTTTTT. The whole variable domain, filled in from reference TRBV5-6 and TRBJ2-2, reads DAGVTQSPTHLIKTRGQQVTLRCSPKSGHDTVSWYQQALGQGPQFIFQYYEEEERQRGNFPDRFSGHQFPNYSSELNVNALLLGDSALYLCASSATGSNTGELFFGEGSRLTVL.

The chain carries TRBV2 and TRBJ1-5; 8 bases line up with TRBD1. CDR1 and CDR2 (germline): SNHLY, FYNNEI. The CDR3 covers 15 residues. V lost 3 bases and J lost 9; bases outside the gene matches: 10. The CDR3 DNA sequence: TGTGCCAGCAGTGATTCACAGGGGGTGTCTCGGCCCCAGCATTTT. It encodes CASSDSQGVSRPQHF.

The gene calls are TRBV19 and TRBJ2-6; 7 bases align to TRBD1. Germline trimming cut 11 bases from V and 2 bases from J; bases unmatched to any gene: 12. The germline CDR1 and CDR2 sequences are LNHDA and SQIVND (reference sequence). The length of the CDR3 is 16 residues. CDR3 nucleotides: TGTGCCGGAAGGGACAGCTCATCAACTGGGGCCAACGTCCTGACTTTC. Its translation: CAGRDSSSTGANVLTF.

This chain connects TRBV28 to TRBJ1-4; TRBD1 aligns across 7 bases. The CDR3 extends over 14 amino acids. From germline, CDR1 is MDHEN and CDR2 SYDVKM. The junction had 14 bases not matched to a gene; V was cut back by 5 bases and J by 14 bases. CDR3 sequence (DNA): TGTGCCAGCAGTCTTACCCTGACAGGGCGAAAGCTGTTTTTT. Protein sequence: CASSLTLTGRKLFF.

This clone was picked up a small number of times. The J gene is TRBJ2-3, the V gene TRBV18; D remains ambiguous. V was pared by 4 bases and J by 6 bases, with 11 bases between. Germline CDR1 reads KGHSH; CDR2 reads LQKENI. This CDR3 contains 13 residues. CDR3 sequence reads: CASSLVSRDTQYF. As DNA, the CDR3 is TGTGCCAGCTCACTCGTTTCTAGGGATACGCAGTATTTT.

The genes are TRBV5-1 and TRBJ2-1, with 7 bases that match TRBD2. V shed 2 bases, J shed 6 bases, and the junction held 14 bases outside the gene matches. CDR1 SGHRS and CDR2 YFSETQ come from the germline V gene. This CDR3 is 17 amino acids long. In nucleotides, the CDR3 is TGCGCCAGCAGCTTCGAAACCGGGACTACCTTCCGCAATGAGCAGTTCTTC. Protein: CASSFETGTTFRNEQFF.

V is TRBV9 and J is TRBJ2-2; 7 bases map to TRBD1. Per germline, CDR1 SGDLS and CDR2 YYNGEE. Trimming took 3 bases from V and 9 from J; bases not matched to a gene: 14. The CDR3 consists of 16 residues. The CDR3 nucleotides are TGTGCCAGCAGCGCACATCGCGACAGGGCAGGGAGGGAGCTGTTTTTT. Its protein is CASSAHRDRAGRELFF.

The chain employs TRBV28 and TRBJ1-2; 7 bases agree with TRBD1. Germline values: CDR1 MDHEN, CDR2 SYDVKM. This CDR3 has 15 amino acids. With V trimmed by 6 bases and J by 3 bases, 10 bases remained unmatched. DNA of the CDR3: TGTGCCAGCAGCTCTACAGGGGAAGGCTACTATGGCTACACCTTC. It codes for CASSSTGEGYYGYTF.